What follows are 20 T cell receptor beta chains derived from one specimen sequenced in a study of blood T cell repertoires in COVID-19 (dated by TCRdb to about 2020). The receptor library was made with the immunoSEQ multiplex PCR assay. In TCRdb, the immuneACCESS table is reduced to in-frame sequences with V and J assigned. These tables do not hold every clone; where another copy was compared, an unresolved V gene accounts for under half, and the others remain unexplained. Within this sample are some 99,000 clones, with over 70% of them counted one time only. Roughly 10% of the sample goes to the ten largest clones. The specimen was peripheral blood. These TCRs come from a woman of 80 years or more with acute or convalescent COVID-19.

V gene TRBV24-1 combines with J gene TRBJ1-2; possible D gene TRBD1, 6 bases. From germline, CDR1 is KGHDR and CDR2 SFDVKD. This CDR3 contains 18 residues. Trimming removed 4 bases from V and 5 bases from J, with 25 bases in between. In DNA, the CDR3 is TGTGCCACCAGTGACCACCGGGCACCTGGGGGCCAGGGATATGGCTACACCTTC. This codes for CATSDHRAPGGQGYGYTF.

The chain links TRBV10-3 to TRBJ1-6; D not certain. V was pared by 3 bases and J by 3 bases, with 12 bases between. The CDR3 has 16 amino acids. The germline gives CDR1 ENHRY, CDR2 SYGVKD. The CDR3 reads CAISETVTLYNSPLHF. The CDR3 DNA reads TGTGCCATCAGTGAAACGGTGACACTCTATAATTCACCCCTCCACTTT.

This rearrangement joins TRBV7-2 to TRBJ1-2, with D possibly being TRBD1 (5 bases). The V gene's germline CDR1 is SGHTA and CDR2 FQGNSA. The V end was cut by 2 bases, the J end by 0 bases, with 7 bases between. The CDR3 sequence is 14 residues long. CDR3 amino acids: CASSLTGPNYGYTF. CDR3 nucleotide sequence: TGTGCCAGCAGCTTAACAGGTCCTAACTATGGCTACACCTTC. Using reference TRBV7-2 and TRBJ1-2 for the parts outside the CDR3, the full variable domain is GAGVSQSPSNKVTEKGKDVELRCDPISGHTALYWYRQSLGQGLEFLIYFQGNSAPDKSGLPSDRFSAERTGGSVSTLTIQRTQQEDSAVYLCASSLTGPNYGYTFGSGTRLTVV.

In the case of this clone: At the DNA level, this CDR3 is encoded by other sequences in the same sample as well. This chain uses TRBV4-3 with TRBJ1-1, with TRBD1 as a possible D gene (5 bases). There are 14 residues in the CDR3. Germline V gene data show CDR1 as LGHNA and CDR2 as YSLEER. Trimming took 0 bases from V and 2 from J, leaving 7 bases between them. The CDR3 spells CASSQERGNTEAFF. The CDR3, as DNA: TGCGCCAGCAGCCAAGAAAGGGGAAACACTGAAGCTTTCTTT.

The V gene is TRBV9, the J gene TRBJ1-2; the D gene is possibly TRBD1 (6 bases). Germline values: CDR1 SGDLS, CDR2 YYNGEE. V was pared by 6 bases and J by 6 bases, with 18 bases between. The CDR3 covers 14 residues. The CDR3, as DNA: TGTGCCAGCAAGAGGGGTGGACAGACAAATGGCTACACCTTC. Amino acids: CASKRGGQTNGYTF. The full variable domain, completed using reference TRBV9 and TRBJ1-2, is DSGVTQTPKHLITATGQRVTLRCSPRSGDLSVYWYQQSLDQGLQFLIQYYNGEERAKGNILERFSAQQFPDLHSELNLSSLELGDSALYFCASKRGGQTNGYTFGSGTRLTVV.

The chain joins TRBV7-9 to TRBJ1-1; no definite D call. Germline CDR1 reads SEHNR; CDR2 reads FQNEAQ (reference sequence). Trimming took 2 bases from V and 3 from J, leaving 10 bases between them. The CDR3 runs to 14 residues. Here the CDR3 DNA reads TGTGCCAGCAGCTTAAGAGCTGAGGACACTGAAGCTTTCTTT. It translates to CASSLRAEDTEAFF.

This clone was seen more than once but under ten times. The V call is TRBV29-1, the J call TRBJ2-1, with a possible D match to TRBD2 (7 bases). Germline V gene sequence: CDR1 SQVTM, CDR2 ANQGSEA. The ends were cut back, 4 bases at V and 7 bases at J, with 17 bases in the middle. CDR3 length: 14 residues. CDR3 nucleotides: TGCAGCGTTGTAGGAGGGGGGGTGGTGAATGAGCAGTTCTTC. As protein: CSVVGGGVVNEQFF.

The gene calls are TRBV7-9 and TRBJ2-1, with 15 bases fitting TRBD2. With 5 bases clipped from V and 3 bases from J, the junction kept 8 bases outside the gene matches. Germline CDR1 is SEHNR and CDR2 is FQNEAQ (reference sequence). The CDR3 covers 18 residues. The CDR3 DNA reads TGTGCCAGCAGCGTCGGGACTAGCGGGGGGACCCACTACAATGAGCAGTTCTTC. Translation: CASSVGTSGGTHYNEQFF.

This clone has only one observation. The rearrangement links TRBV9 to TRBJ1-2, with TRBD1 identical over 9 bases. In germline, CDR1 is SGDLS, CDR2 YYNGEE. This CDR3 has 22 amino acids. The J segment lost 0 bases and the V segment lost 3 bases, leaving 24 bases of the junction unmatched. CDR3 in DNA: TGTGCCAGCAGCGAGACCCCAAGGGACAGGGAGGGGTGGGTTTCGGCTAACTATGGCTACACCTTC. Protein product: CASSETPRDREGWVSANYGYTF.

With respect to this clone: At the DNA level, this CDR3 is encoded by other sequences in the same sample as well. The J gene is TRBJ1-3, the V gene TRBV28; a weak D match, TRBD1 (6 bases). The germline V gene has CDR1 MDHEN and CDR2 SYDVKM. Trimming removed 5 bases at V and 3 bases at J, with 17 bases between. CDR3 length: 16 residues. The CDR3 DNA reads TGTGCCAGCAGTACGCCCGGGCAGGGGAGTGGAAACACCATATATTTT. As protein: CASSTPGQGSGNTIYF. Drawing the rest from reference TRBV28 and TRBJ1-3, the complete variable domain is DVKVTQSSRYLVKRTGEKVFLECVQDMDHENMFWYRQDPGLGLRLIYFSYDVKMKEKGDIPEGYSVSREKKERFSLILESASTNQTSMYLCASSTPGQGSGNTIYFGEGSWLTVV.

The CDR3 protein is CASSYGQGFTGELFF. CDR3 in DNA: TGCGCCAGCAGCTACGGACAGGGTTTTACCGGGGAGCTGTTTTTT. The V gene is TRBV5-1, the J gene TRBJ2-2; 8 bases agree with TRBD1. The CDR3 totals 15 residues. The V gene's germline CDR1 is SGHRS and CDR2 YFSETQ. Germline trimming cut 3 bases from V and 5 bases from J; bases unmatched to any gene: 6.

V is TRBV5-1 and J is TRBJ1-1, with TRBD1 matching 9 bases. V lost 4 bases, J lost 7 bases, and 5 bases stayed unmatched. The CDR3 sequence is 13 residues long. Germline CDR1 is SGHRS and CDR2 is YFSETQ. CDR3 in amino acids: CASSIDRGGEAFF. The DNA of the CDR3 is TGCGCCAGCAGCATCGACAGGGGGGGTGAAGCTTTCTTT.

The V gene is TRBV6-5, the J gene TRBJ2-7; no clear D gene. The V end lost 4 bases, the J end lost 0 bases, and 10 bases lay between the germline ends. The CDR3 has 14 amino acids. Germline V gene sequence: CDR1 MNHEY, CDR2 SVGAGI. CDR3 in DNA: TGTGCCAGCAGTTCGACACCTTCCTCCTACGAGCAGTACTTC. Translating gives CASSSTPSSYEQYF.

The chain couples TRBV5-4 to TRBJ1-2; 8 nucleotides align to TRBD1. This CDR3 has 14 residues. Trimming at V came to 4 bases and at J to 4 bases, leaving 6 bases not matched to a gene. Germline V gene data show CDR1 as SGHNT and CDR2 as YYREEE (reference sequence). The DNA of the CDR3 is TGTGCCAGCAGCGCGGACAGGGCCGTCTATGGCTACACCTTC. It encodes CASSADRAVYGYTF.

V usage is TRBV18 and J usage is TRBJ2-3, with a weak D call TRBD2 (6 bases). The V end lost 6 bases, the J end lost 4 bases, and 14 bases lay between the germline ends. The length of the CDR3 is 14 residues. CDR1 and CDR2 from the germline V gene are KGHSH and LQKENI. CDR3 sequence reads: CASSGDFSSDTQYF. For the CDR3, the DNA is TGTGCCAGCTCTGGGGACTTCTCCTCAGATACGCAGTATTTT. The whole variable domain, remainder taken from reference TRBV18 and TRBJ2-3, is NAGVMQNPRHLVRRRGQEARLRCSPMKGHSHVYWYRQLPEEGLKFMVYLQKENIIDESGMPKERFSAEFPKEGPSILRIQQVVRGDSAAYFCASSGDFSSDTQYFGPGTRLTVL.

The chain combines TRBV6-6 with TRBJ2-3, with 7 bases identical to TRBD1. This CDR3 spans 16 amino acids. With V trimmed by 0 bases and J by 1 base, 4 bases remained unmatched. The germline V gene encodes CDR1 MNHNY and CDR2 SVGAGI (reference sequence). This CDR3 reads CASSYSKGAGTDTQYF. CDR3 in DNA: TGTGCCAGCAGTTACTCGAAGGGGGCGGGCACAGATACGCAGTATTTT.

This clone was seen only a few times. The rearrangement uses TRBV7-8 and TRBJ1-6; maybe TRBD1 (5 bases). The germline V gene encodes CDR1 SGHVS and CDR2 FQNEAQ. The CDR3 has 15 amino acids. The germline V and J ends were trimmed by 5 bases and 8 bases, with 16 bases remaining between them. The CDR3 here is CASSPRDSTDSPLHF. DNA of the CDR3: TGTGCCAGCAGCCCCAGGGACTCAACCGATTCACCCCTCCACTTT.

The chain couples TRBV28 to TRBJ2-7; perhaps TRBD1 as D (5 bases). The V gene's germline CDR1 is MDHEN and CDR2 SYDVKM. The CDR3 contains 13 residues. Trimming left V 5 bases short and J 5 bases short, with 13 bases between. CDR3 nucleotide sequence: TGTGCCAGCAGTGGGGCGCCAGGCCACGAGCAGTACTTC. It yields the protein CASSGAPGHEQYF.

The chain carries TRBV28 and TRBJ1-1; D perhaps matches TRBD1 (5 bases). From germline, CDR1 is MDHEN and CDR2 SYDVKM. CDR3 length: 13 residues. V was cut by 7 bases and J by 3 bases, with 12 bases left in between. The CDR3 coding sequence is TGTGCCAGCATCCGGGGGGGGGACACTGAAGCTTTCTTT. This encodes CASIRGGDTEAFF.

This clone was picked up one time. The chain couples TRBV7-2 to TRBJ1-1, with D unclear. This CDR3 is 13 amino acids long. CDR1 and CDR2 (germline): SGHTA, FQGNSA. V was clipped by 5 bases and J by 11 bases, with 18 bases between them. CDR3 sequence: CASSPRTTAGAFF. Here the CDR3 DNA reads TGTGCCAGCAGCCCAAGGACGACCGCGGGGGCTTTCTTT. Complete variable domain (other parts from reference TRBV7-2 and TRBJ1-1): GAGVSQSPSNKVTEKGKDVELRCDPISGHTALYWYRQSLGQGLEFLIYFQGNSAPDKSGLPSDRFSAERTGGSVSTLTIQRTQQEDSAVYLCASSPRTTAGAFFGQGTRLTVV.